The clone carrying this TCR beta chain has a count of ten or more. What it recognizes is unknown. As for the cDNA, it was generated by 5'RACE with 10-nucleotide random UMIs. In each sequencing run, over 180 million TCR-beta sequences were generated from 15-18 subjects. TCRdb redid the calling of the 5' RACE reads with MiXCR, one entry per CDR3 protein. In the table there are 100,000 or so distinct CDR3 sequences, 3% to 4% of which are singletons. These data belong to a study of neurological immune-mediated disorders. V was pared by 1 base and J by 4 bases, with 10 bases between. Germline assignment: CDR1 SGHAT and CDR2 FQNNGV. This CDR3 spans 14 amino acids. Findings of the study overall: Private repertoires in all groups were suggested, as expanded clones shared no CDR3 amino acid sequences across subjects.

The sample was PBMCs. The chain has TRBV11-2 and TRBJ2-5, with D unclear. The receptor comes from a woman under 30 with multiple sclerosis. The CDR3 DNA reads as TGTGCCAGCAGCTTAGGAGGAATCCCAGAGACCCAGTACTTC. Translation: CASSLGGIPETQYF.